These 14 T cell receptor beta chains were all obtained from the same sample, sequenced in a study of T-cell reconstitution after alpha-beta-depleted transplantation in children. Unique molecular identifiers were incorporated into the prepared TCRbeta library. Via MiXCR, TCRdb re-called the PCR reads, giving one row per CDR3 protein. The table lists approximately 400,000 distinct CDR3 sequences, approximately 11% of them singletons, with approximately 5% in the top ten. The sequencing here drew on PBMCs from the stem cell graft donor, taken from the stem cell graft. The source of these receptors is a human donor who donated a stem cell graft to a child with acute myeloid leukemia.

This clonotype was seen ten or more times. The rearrangement joins TRBV5-1 to TRBJ2-7; 7 nucleotides match TRBD1. V shed 0 bases, J shed 3 bases, and the junction held 3 bases outside the gene matches. The CDR3 is 14 amino acids. The germline V gene has CDR1 SGHRS and CDR2 YFSETQ. The CDR3 nucleotides read TGCGCCAGCAGCTTGGACAGGGGCGGCTACGAGCAGTACTTC. Amino acid sequence: CASSLDRGGYEQYF. Combining the CDR3 with reference TRBV5-1 and TRBJ2-7 gives the whole variable domain KAGVTQTPRYLIKTRGQQVTLSCSPISGHRSVSWYQQTPGQGLQFLFEYFSETQRNKGNFPGRFSGRQFSNSRSEMNVSTLELGDSALYLCASSLDRGGYEQYFGPGTRLTVT.

This clonotype was recorded a few times. Compared with germline, one end of the junction differs, possibly owing to a read error. The chain has TRBV5-1 and TRBJ1-2; D is uncertain. Germline CDR1 SGHRS, CDR2 YFSETQ. The CDR3 extends over 15 amino acids. The CDR3 coding sequence is TGCGCCAGCAGCTTGGATCCGGGAGCGGACTATGGCCACACCTTC. Amino acids: CASSLDPGADYGHTF.

This clonotype was seen repeatedly, ten times or more. V is TRBV7-9 and J is TRBJ2-3; 10 bases align to TRBD1. V shed 8 bases, J shed 6 bases, and the junction held 5 bases outside the gene matches. There are 13 residues in the CDR3. CDR1 is SEHNR and CDR2 is FQNEAQ in the germline V gene (reference sequence). CDR3 in amino acids: CASRQGAVDTQYF. CDR3 DNA sequence: TGTGCCAGCCGACAGGGGGCTGTGGATACGCAGTATTTT.

The V gene is TRBV23-1, the J gene TRBJ2-2; D remains unclear. TRBV23-1 is an open reading frame whose function is uncertain. Trimming removed 0 bases from V and 5 bases from J, with 10 bases in between. This CDR3 has 15 amino acids. CDR3 DNA: TGCGCCAGCAGTCAATCTGCAGACCAGACCGGGGAGCTGTTTTTT. Residues: CASSQSADQTGELFF.

The sample holds a few counts of this clonotype. The chain has TRBV4-2 and TRBJ2-1, with 13 bases matching TRBD2. Germline V lookup: CDR1 LGHNA, CDR2 YNFKEQ. With 0 bases clipped from V and 12 bases from J, the junction kept 8 bases outside the gene matches. There are 16 residues in the CDR3. The CDR3 nucleotides read TGTGCCAGCAGCCAAGAGACGGGACTAGCGGGGAACGGGCAGTTCTTC. This sequence encodes CASSQETGLAGNGQFF.

This clonotype was detected only a few times. This sequence joins TRBV5-5 and TRBJ1-2, with 9 bases that match TRBD1. The V and J ends lost 2 bases and 4 bases, in that order; junction bases with no gene match: 9. The germline CDR1 and CDR2 sequences are SGHKS and YYEKEE (reference sequence). This CDR3 has 16 amino acids. The CDR3 spells CASSFTGQGFVYGYTF. CDR3 in DNA: TGTGCCAGCAGCTTTACCGGACAGGGGTTCGTCTATGGCTACACCTTC.

The J gene is TRBJ2-1, the V gene TRBV20-1; 9 bases are shared with TRBD2. The CDR3 extends over 15 amino acids. Germline V gene lookup returns CDR1 DFQATT and CDR2 SNEGSKA (reference sequence). V gave up 6 bases and J gave up 9 bases; unmatched junction bases: 15. CDR3 coding DNA: TGCAGTGCCCCGAGGGTGGCGGGAGGGCCGGTTGAGCAGTTCTTC. As protein: CSAPRVAGGPVEQFF.

The chain employs TRBV4-1 and TRBJ1-2, with D unresolved. The CDR3 sequence is 13 residues long. V gave up 3 bases and J gave up 6 bases, with 11 bases separating them. Looked up from germline, CDR1 is MGHRA and CDR2 is YSYEKL. The CDR3 DNA reads as TGCGCCAGCAGCCAGTACGGCGGCAATGGCTACACCTTC. This sequence encodes CASSQYGGNGYTF.

Only a few counts were recorded for this clonotype. The J gene is TRBJ2-2, the V gene TRBV29-1, with TRBD2 identical over 8 bases. J lost 5 bases, V lost 1 base, and 6 bases had no gene match. CDR3 length: 15 amino acids. Germline V gene lookup returns CDR1 SQVTM and CDR2 ANQGSEA. Written as DNA, the CDR3 is TGCAGCGTTGAAGTGCGGGGGGCCTTGACCGGGGAGCTGTTTTTT. Translation gives CSVEVRGALTGELFF.

This clonotype was counted between two and nine times. The chain carries TRBV5-1 and TRBJ2-5; TRBD2 might be the D (5 bases). Germline CDR1 and CDR2: SGHRS and YFSETQ. This CDR3 spans 15 amino acids. Trimming pared 3 bases from V and 4 bases from J, leaving 16 bases between. The CDR3 loop reads CASSSRESWRETQYF. The CDR3 DNA reads TGCGCCAGCAGCTCGAGGGAGTCATGGAGAGAGACCCAGTACTTC. The whole variable domain, remainder taken from reference TRBV5-1 and TRBJ2-5, is KAGVTQTPRYLIKTRGQQVTLSCSPISGHRSVSWYQQTPGQGLQFLFEYFSETQRNKGNFPGRFSGRQFSNSRSEMNVSTLELGDSALYLCASSSRESWRETQYFGPGTRLLVL.

In its sample, this clonotype was seen many times. In DNA form, the CDR3 reads TGTGCCAGCAGCCACTACGGGGCTGAAGCTTTCTTT. Protein sequence: CASSHYGAEAFF. The chain links TRBV7-6 to TRBJ1-1; D gene ambiguous. CDR1 is SGHVS, CDR2 FNYEAQ, per germline. This CDR3 spans 12 amino acids. V was pared by 5 bases and J by 6 bases, with 10 bases between.

The J gene is TRBJ2-1, the V gene TRBV2, with TRBD2 matching over 10 bases. With V trimmed by 3 bases and J by 2 bases, 13 bases remained unmatched. The CDR3 loop spans 19 amino acids. Germline V gene lookup returns CDR1 SNHLY and CDR2 FYNNEI. This chain's CDR3 is CASSDPLAGPPLAYNEQFF. DNA of the CDR3: TGTGCCAGCAGTGACCCACTAGCGGGGCCCCCACTGGCCTACAATGAGCAGTTCTTC.

This clonotype was found a few times. This rearrangement joins TRBV9 to TRBJ2-2, with TRBD2 as a possible D gene (7 bases). V was trimmed by 4 bases and J by 4 bases, leaving 14 bases between them. The CDR3 consists of 15 residues. Germline V gene data show CDR1 as SGDLS and CDR2 as YYNGEE. CDR3 residues: CASSMTRGATGELFF. The CDR3 DNA reads TGTGCCAGCAGCATGACTCGGGGGGCCACCGGGGAGCTGTTTTTT.

DNA of the CDR3: TGTGCCAGTAGTATCCGGCAGTCCTACGAGCAGTACTTC. It specifies CASSIRQSYEQYF. The genes are TRBV19 and TRBJ2-7; unclear D gene. Germline-derived CDR1 and CDR2 are LNHDA and SQIVND (reference sequence). This CDR3 has 13 amino acids. The ends were cut back, 3 bases at V and 1 base at J, with 7 bases in the middle. Based on the CDR3 plus reference TRBV19 and TRBJ2-7, the full variable domain is DGGITQSPKYLFRKEGQNVTLSCEQNLNHDAMYWYRQDPGQGLRLIYYSQIVNDFQKGDIAEGYSVSREKKESFPLTVTSAQKNPTAFYLCASSIRQSYEQYFGPGTRLTVT.